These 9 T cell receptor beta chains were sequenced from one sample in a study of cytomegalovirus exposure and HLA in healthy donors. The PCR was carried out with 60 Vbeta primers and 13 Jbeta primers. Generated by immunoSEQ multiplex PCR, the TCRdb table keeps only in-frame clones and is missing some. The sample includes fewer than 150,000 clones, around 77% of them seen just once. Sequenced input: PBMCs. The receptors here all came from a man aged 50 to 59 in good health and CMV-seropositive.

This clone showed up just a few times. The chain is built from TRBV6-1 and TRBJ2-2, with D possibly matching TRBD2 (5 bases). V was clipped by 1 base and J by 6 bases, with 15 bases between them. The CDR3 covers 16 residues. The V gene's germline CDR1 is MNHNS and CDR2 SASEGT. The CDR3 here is CASSEGRLARAGELFF. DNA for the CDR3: TGTGCCAGCAGTGAAGGGAGGTTAGCTAGGGCCGGGGAGCTGTTTTTT.

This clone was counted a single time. The CDR3 reads CASSPVEAETQYF. The CDR3 DNA reads as TGTGCCAGCAGCCCGGTAGAGGCGGAGACCCAGTACTTC. The chain has TRBV7-7 and TRBJ2-5, with D hard to call. The CDR3 covers 13 residues. Germline V CDR1 and CDR2: SSHAT, FNYEAQ (reference sequence). The V gene lost 5 bases and the J gene lost 5 bases, with 12 bases spanning the gap.

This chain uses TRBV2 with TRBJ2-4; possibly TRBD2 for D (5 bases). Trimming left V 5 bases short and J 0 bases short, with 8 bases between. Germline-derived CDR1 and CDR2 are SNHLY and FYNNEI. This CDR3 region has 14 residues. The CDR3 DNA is TGTGCCAGCAGTCTAGGACTAGCCAAAAACATTCAGTACTTC. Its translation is CASSLGLAKNIQYF.

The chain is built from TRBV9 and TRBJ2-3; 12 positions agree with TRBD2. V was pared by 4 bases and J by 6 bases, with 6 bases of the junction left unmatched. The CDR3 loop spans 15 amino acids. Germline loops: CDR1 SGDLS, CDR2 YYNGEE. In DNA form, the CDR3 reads TGTGCCAGCAGCTTTGGACTAGCGGGGCCCGATACGCAGTATTTT. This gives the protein CASSFGLAGPDTQYF.

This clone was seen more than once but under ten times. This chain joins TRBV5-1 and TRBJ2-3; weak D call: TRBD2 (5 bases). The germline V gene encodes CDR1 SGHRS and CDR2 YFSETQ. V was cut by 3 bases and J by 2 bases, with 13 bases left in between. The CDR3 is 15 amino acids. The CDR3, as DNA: TGCGCCAGCAGCTCCGGACTTGTAAACACAGATACGCAGTATTTT. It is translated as CASSSGLVNTDTQYF.

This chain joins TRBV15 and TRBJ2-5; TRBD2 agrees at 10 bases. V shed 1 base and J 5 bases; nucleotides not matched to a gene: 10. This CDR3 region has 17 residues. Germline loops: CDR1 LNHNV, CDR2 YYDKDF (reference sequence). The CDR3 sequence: CATSRVGLAGAGETQYF. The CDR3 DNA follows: TGTGCCACCAGCAGAGTGGGGCTAGCGGGAGCTGGGGAGACCCAGTACTTC.

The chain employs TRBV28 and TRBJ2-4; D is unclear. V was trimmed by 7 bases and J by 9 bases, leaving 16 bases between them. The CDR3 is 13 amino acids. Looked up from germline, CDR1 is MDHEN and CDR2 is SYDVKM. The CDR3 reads CASTPVIRSIQYF. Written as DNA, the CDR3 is TGTGCCAGCACCCCGGTCATAAGGAGCATTCAGTACTTC.

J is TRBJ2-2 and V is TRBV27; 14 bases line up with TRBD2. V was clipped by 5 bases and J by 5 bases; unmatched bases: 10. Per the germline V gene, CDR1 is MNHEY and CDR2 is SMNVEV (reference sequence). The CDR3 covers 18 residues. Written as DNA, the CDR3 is TGTGCCAGCAGTCCCTACACCAGACTAGCGGGAGGGACCGGGGAGCTGTTTTTT. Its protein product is CASSPYTRLAGGTGELFF.

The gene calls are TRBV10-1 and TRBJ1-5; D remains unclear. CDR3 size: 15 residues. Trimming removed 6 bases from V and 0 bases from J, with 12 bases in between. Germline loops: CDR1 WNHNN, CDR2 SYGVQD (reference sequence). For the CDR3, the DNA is TGCGCCAGCAGCTCATCGGGAGATAGCAATCAGCCCCAGCATTTT. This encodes CASSSSGDSNQPQHF.